This entry lists 8 T cell receptor beta chains sequenced from one sample in a study of shared clonotypes between healthy human individuals. Libraries were prepared by immunoSEQ multiplex PCR; TCRdb keeps only in-frame clonotypes and omits some of them. The top ten hold more than 1.5% of the sample, which has hundreds of thousands of clones, around 74% seen once. The sample consisted of memory CD4+ T cells sorted from blood. The subset: CD45RA-negative fraction. The source of these receptors is a woman aged 25 to 45 in good health.

This clone occurred once. The rearrangement joins TRBV2 to TRBJ1-5, with D unclear. Per the germline V gene, CDR1 is SNHLY and CDR2 is FYNNEI. The CDR3 sequence is 14 residues long. Trimming removed 4 bases from V and 1 base from J, with 8 bases in between. The CDR3 DNA sequence: TGTGCCAGCAGTGGAGTAGGCAGCAATCAGCCCCAGCATTTT. Protein: CASSGVGSNQPQHF.

This clone has more than one count but fewer than ten. The chain combines TRBV7-3 with TRBJ2-7; 7 nucleotides align to TRBD1. Germline V gives CDR1 SGHTA, CDR2 FQGTGA. The trim removed 2 bases at V and 4 bases at J, leaving 2 bases unmatched. The CDR3 contains 13 residues. The DNA of the CDR3 is TGTGCCAGCAGCTTACAACAGGGGTACGAGCAGTACTTC. It codes for CASSLQQGYEQYF.

This clone was seen just once. The J gene is TRBJ1-5, the V gene TRBV7-2; D is perhaps TRBD1 (5 bases). From germline, CDR1 is SGHTA and CDR2 FQGNSA. This CDR3 has 14 residues. Trimming stripped 6 bases from V and 3 bases from J, with 12 bases between. The CDR3 region has the DNA TGTGCCAGCAGGTGGCAGGGTCCCAATCAGCCCCAGCATTTT. Translation: CASRWQGPNQPQHF.

This clone has a single count. The DNA of the CDR3 is TGTGCCAGCAGCCACCAGACAGGGGCAGAGACCCAGTACTTC. This gives the protein CASSHQTGAETQYF. V and J are TRBV14 and TRBJ2-5, with 8 bases aligning to TRBD1. The germline V gene has CDR1 SGHDN and CDR2 FVKESK. Losses at the gene ends were 3 bases for V and 4 bases for J; bases not matched to a gene: 4. CDR3 length: 14 amino acids.

The chain employs TRBV28 and TRBJ2-7, with D perhaps being TRBD1 or TRBD2 (5 bases each). Trimming removed 10 bases from V and 6 bases from J, with 19 bases in between. The CDR3 runs 13 residues. Germline V gives CDR1 MDHEN, CDR2 SYDVKM. CDR3 in DNA: TGTGCCACCACCGGGACCAGGGTTCGCGAGCAGTACTTC. Translating gives CATTGTRVREQYF.

This chain joins TRBV6-6 and TRBJ1-4; D not certain. The germline V gene encodes CDR1 MNHNY and CDR2 SVGAGI (reference sequence). The length of the CDR3 is 13 residues. V lost 8 bases and J lost 5, with 12 bases in between. DNA of the CDR3: TGTGCCAGCTGTGGAGCTGGGAATGAAAAACTGTTTTTT. This gives the protein CASCGAGNEKLFF.

The V and J genes are TRBV5-1 and TRBJ2-3, with TRBD2 identical over 10 bases. Germline-derived CDR1 and CDR2 are SGHRS and YFSETQ. V lost 4 bases, J lost 6 bases, and 11 bases stayed unmatched. The CDR3 loop spans 16 amino acids. In DNA, the CDR3 is TGCGCCAGCAGCCGCGGGGCTAGCGGGAGAGGGGATACGCAGTATTTT. Amino acid sequence: CASSRGASGRGDTQYF.

V and J are TRBV28 and TRBJ2-2; D gene uncertain. This CDR3 has 13 residues. CDR1 and CDR2 from the germline V gene are MDHEN and SYDVKM. V lost 2 bases and J 5 bases, leaving 6 bases between the germline ends. The CDR3 loop reads CASSLIETGELFF. The CDR3 DNA follows: TGTGCCAGCAGTTTAATCGAGACCGGGGAGCTGTTTTTT.